The clone carrying this T cell receptor beta chain was observed many times. Over 18 months of follow-up, stable hyperthyroidism required that no ophthalmopathy appear. Uncontrolled infections, pregnancy, lactation or other autoimmune diseases led to patient exclusion. PBMCs came from roughly 10 ml of fresh peripheral blood. The sample originates from a study of Graves' ophthalmopathy and Graves' hyperthyroidism. Amplification of the TCR beta CDR3 regions used RNA transcripts (as template). After a first-round RT-PCR with HTBI primers, a second-round multiplex PCR was run. TCRdb re-analysed the multiplex PCR reads in MiXCR, keeping a single row per CDR3 protein. Of about 390,000 distinct CDR3 sequences in the sample, roughly 14% were seen once. Germline values: CDR1 MNHNS, CDR2 SASEGT. This CDR3 comprises 14 residues. With V trimmed by 5 bases and J by 8 bases, 9 bases remained unmatched.

The rearrangement uses TRBV6-1 and TRBJ1-2; TRBD1 matches at 9 bases. This clonotype was obtained from a woman aged 18 to 35 with stable Graves' hyperthyroidism. The sample comprised peripheral blood. This chain's CDR3 is CASSRLQGARGYTF. DNA for the CDR3: TGTGCCAGCAGTAGATTACAGGGGGCGCGCGGCTACACCTTC.